What follows describes a single T cell receptor (beta chain). At least ten counts were recorded for this clonotype. The antigen it binds to is not known. Base quality data are lacking; no much larger clone is found one base away. The sample's treatment or condition label is to be understood as: alpha-CD19 control bispecific (anti-CD19 x anti-CD3). For two to three days, T cells were expanded from blood mononuclear cells using either the anti-CD3 antibody OKT3 or CD3/CD28 Dynabeads. Anti-CD19 bispecific antibody cocultures served as comparators for TRBV sequencing; in separate killing assays, anti-CD19 had no effect on Jurkat or HPB-ALL cells. Expanded T cells were maintained in RPMI 1640 supplemented with around 10% fetal bovine serum, recombinant human IL-2 (around 94 IU/ml) and IL-7 (approximately 4.7 ng/ml). For cocultures, roughly 50,000 normal T cells were combined with roughly 50,000 target cells and bispecific antibody in 75 to 100 ul and incubated for roughly 17 hours at 37 degrees C. Every bispecific antibody was made of two single-chain variable fragments, expressed in a single-chain diabody format carrying a His tag. Healthy human donors supplied the effector T cells, with peripheral blood mononuclear cells isolated from leukapheresis samples using Ficoll density gradient centrifugation.

The sample belongs to a study of beta chain bispecific antibodies for T cell cancers (dated by TCRdb to about 2021). Background for the entire study: Healthy donor T cells were cocultured with T cell leukemia lines and bispecific antibodies, and TRBV sequencing of the surviving cells was then used to measure how much each TRBV family was depleted. Jurkat cells expressed surface TRBV12 (TRBV12-3), and HPB-ALL cells expressed surface TRBV5-5. Here is what the overall study found, with its caveats: Relative to anti-CD19, exposure to anti-TRBV12 lowered the TRBV12-3 share of total TRBV signal by approximately 99%, while TRBV12-4 dropped by roughly 33%, a change that was not significant. Every sequenced sample was a mix of normal T cells and leukemia cell line cells, and most of the targeted TRBV signal originated from the leukemia cells instead of the normal T cells. Relative to anti-CD19, exposure to anti-TRBV5-5 lowered TRBV5-5 signal by about 98% and lowered signal from the closely related TRBV5-6 by roughly 92%. Cross-reactivity of the anti-TRBV5-5 antibody with TRBV5-6 was attributed to high sequence similarity between the two genes.

Unique molecular identifier barcodes were incorporated into the libraries and were used for clonotype quantification. Qiagen AllPrep DNA/RNA Micro kits were used to isolate total RNA, and an Agilent TapeStation was used to check RNA quality. TCR beta libraries were constructed by 5' RACE, in which cDNA synthesis was followed by two PCR steps with TCR beta constant-region gene-specific primers. Sequencing of the TCR beta libraries was performed on an Illumina MiSeq platform. The original methods were these. MIGEC, MiXCR and VDJtools were used to process the reads. Clonotype frequency was calculated as the fraction of unique molecular identifiers assigned to a given clonotype among all unique molecular identifiers in the sample. Nonfunctional TRBV genes classified in IMGT as pseudogenes or open reading frames, for example TRBV1, TRBV12-1 and TRBV21, were left out. Using fastp at Q25 and MiXCR, TCRdb reprocessed the public reads and kept productive beta chains. Rows are combined by CDR3 protein, so each entry shows the most common genes and DNA. In this record, the V and J calls reflect TCRdb's handling and not the investigators' own analysis. This sample is represented by 9,000 or so distinct CDR3 sequences; 2% to 2.5% of them were singletons. Around 70% of the sample is held by the ten biggest clonotypes.

CDR1 and CDR2 (MGHRA, YSYEKL) derive from the germline V gene. From the cysteine through the phenylalanine, the CDR3 covers 14 amino acids. CDR3 DNA only is kept here, 42 bases in frame from base 1. V drops 0 bases and J drops 4 bases, leaving 10 bases in between. Sequencing was performed on T cells from a healthy donor cultured with Jurkat leukemia cells, taken from a culture containing an anti-CD19 bispecific antibody. This clonotype was obtained from a human donor in good health. Some clones in this sample may be carry-over from other donors' samples. The chain is encoded by TRBV4-1 joined to TRBJ2-7; the D gene identity is not certain. The nucleotides are TGCGCCAGCAGCCAAGATCGGGCGGCATACGAGCAGTACTTC. Translated, it gives CASSQDRAAYEQYF.